This TCR beta chain was found in a study of T-cell memory formation after mild COVID-19. At the level of the study: TCR clusters showed largely donor specificity.

This clonotype appeared a few times. TCRdb re-derived calls from the 5' RACE reads in MiXCR, one entry per CDR3 protein. The sample lists 250,000 to 350,000 distinct CDR3 sequences, roughly 15% occurring once. This CDR3 spans 14 amino acids. V dropped 6 bases and J dropped 4 bases, with 16 bases sitting between them. The germline gives CDR1 DFQATT, CDR2 SNEGSKA (reference sequence). V usage is TRBV20-1 and J usage is TRBJ2-1, with D perhaps matching TRBD2 (6 bases). This receptor was obtained from a man aged 18 to 35 who had mild COVID-19 (a few samples of this study predate the infection). Cell type and time point are not known. Sequencing was performed on PBMCs or a T cell subset sorted from them (not recorded which). CDR3 in DNA: TGCAGTGCAATTTCTTCCGGGACTTACAATGAGCAGTTCTTC. This encodes CSAISSGTYNEQFF.